The clone carrying this TCR beta chain was counted once. Its specificity is not known. PCR was performed using 60 Vbeta and 13 Jbeta primers. Profiling relied on immunoSEQ multiplex PCR, and the TCRdb table lists in-frame clones only, not all of them. The repertoire holds 190,000 or so clones, with 75% to 85% as singletons. These data belong to a study of cytomegalovirus exposure and HLA in healthy donors. Findings and limits, study-wide: Later analysis suggested links between common viral pathogens and several top significant clusters.

The germline V gene has CDR1 LNHDA and CDR2 SQIVND (reference sequence). The length of the CDR3 is 15 residues. The V end lost 3 bases, the J end lost 6 bases, and 17 bases lay between the germline ends. The clonotype comes from a boy between 10 and 17 years old in good health and CMV-seronegative. This chain links TRBV19 with TRBJ1-2; D is possibly TRBD1 (5 bases). The sequenced sample consisted of PBMCs. This chain's CDR3 is CASSIVGQGGHGYTF. In nucleotides, the CDR3 is TGTGCCAGTAGTATCGTGGGCCAGGGTGGCCATGGCTACACCTTC.